The source of this T cell receptor (beta chain) is a study of blood T cells in healthy people across ages. Study-level findings and limits: Per million T cells, TCR beta diversity dropped roughly linearly as age increased.

On this clonotype: The antigen is undetermined.

A second PCR of 7 to 11 cycles used a sample-barcoded 5' primer and a J-beta primer mix. The authors tagged each cDNA molecule using a template-switch adaptor with 12 random nucleotides. One entry per CDR3 protein results from TCRdb running MiXCR on the 5' RACE reads. Of approximately 320,000 distinct CDR3 sequences in the sample, roughly 29% were seen once. This CDR3 has 13 amino acids. Germline V lookup: CDR1 SQVTM, CDR2 ANQGSEA. V trimming: 5 bases; J trimming: 7 bases; junction bases outside the gene matches: 10. The V gene is TRBV29-1, the J gene TRBJ2-7; 8 nucleotides match TRBD1. This TCR derives from a woman aged 65 to 85 in good health. Sequenced material: blood. The CDR3 DNA follows: TGCAGCGTTTCGGACAGGGTGATGAGGGAGCAGTACTTC. Translating gives CSVSDRVMREQYF.